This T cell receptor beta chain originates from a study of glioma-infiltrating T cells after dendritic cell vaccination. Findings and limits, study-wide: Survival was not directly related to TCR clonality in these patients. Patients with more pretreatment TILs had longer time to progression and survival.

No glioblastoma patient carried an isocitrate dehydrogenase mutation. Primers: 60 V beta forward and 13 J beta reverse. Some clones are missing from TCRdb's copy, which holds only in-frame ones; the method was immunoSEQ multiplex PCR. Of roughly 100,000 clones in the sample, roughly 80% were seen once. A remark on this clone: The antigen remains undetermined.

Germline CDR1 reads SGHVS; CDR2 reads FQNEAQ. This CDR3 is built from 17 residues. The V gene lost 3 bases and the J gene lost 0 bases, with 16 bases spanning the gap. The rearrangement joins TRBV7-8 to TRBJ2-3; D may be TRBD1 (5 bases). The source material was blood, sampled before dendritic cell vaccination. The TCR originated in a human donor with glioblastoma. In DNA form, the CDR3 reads TGTGCCAGCAGCTTTAGAGGTGGGGCCTCAAGCACAGATACGCAGTATTTT. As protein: CASSFRGGASSTDTQYF.